The next 4 T cell receptor beta chains were all read from a single sample in a study of human T cells and chemical hapten exposure. Time point described: patch test 1, 2 weeks after DPC sensitization. Treatment described: therapeutic diphenylcyclopropenone sensitization with weekly scalp DPC. Whole blood that had not been fractionated was the source of extracted total RNA. TCRdb fed the RACE reads into MiXCR, producing one record per CDR3 protein. Of some 41,000 distinct CDR3 sequences in the sample, about 4% are singletons; the top ten hold 20% to 30%. Sample: whole blood, taken in connection with sensitization to the hapten diphenylcyclopropenone (DPC). The receptors were sampled from a man aged 45 to 65 with alopecia areata. Some clones in this sample may be carry-over from other donors' samples.

This clonotype was seen many times. The chain joins TRBV5-1 to TRBJ2-7; D gene ambiguous. Germline V gives CDR1 SGHRS, CDR2 YFSETQ. The V and J ends lost 0 bases and 3 bases respectively, with 10 bases between them. CDR3 length equals 14 residues. The CDR3 spells CASSLEAGFYEQYF. The CDR3 bases are TGCGCCAGCAGCTTGGAGGCCGGGTTCTACGAGCAGTACTTC.

Many counts were recorded for this clonotype. This chain joins TRBV6-2 or TRBV6-3 and TRBJ1-1, with TRBD1 matching 10 bases. V was clipped by 0 bases and J by 8 bases; unmatched bases: 9. The germline V gene has CDR1 MNHEY and CDR2 SVGEGT. There are 16 residues in the CDR3. The CDR3 nucleotides are TGTGCCAGCAGTTACTCGACAGGGGGCAACACTTGGGAAGCTTTCTTT. As protein: CASSYSTGGNTWEAFF.

This clonotype has at least ten counts. The chain recombines TRBV6-1 with TRBJ2-1; D possibly matches TRBD1 or TRBD2 (6 bases each). CDR3 size: 16 residues. Between the trimmed V and J ends, which lost 4 bases and 8 bases, there was a span of 21 bases. Germline V gene data show CDR1 as MNHNS and CDR2 as SASEGT. For the CDR3, the DNA is TGTGCCAGCAGTGCTACGGGGGCGCGAAGGGCAGATGAGCAGTTCTTC. Its translation is CASSATGARRADEQFF.

In this sample, this clonotype turned up many times. The V call is TRBV7-8, the J call TRBJ1-2; no clear D. The germline V and J ends were trimmed by 2 bases and 13 bases, with 17 bases remaining between them. This CDR3 has 13 amino acids. Germline V CDR1 and CDR2: SGHVS, FQNEAQ. CDR3 loop: CASSLLLGSVRTF. CDR3 coding DNA: TGTGCCAGCAGCTTATTACTTGGGTCTGTACGCACCTTC.